Sequencing of this T cell receptor beta chain was carried out in a study of T cell responses to AZD1222 COVID-19 vaccine (dated by TCRdb to the early 2020s). Concerning the study at large: AZD1222 recipients given second doses at about 4 weeks or at about 12 weeks were pooled, since spike-specific TCR depth and breadth were not found to differ between the two schedules. TCR sequencing was performed for roughly 250 trial participants, of whom around 210 were given two doses of AZD1222 and around 26 were given two doses of MenACWY control vaccine. Trial participants were enrolled by age into 18-55, 56-69 and 70-plus year subgroups, with approximately 150, 28 and 58 TCR-sequenced participants respectively. The full study reports these points: Participants were mostly white British, with more females than males. The authors suggested clonal diversity may have been underestimated. The 56-69-year group was small, and its depth increase did not reach significance, likely because of low power. A significant rise in spike-specific TCR breadth and depth was observed after two AZD1222 doses relative to day 0 and relative to MenACWY recipients. Epitopes outside the regions mutated in the B.1.351 and B.1.1.7 variants were reportedly recognized by nearly half of the unique spike-specific TCRs. Vaccine-associated CD4 TCRs spanned the whole spike protein, with dominant responses in regions 160-218 and 743-854. Because no day 14 peak-response samples were available, the repertoires could be characterized only after the peak T cell response. Conclusions about previously exposed vaccinees are limited because only six or seven AZD1222 recipients were SARS-CoV-2 seropositive at baseline.

The CDR3 regions of human TCRbeta chains were analyzed by immunosequencing. The original pipeline was this. Repertoire TCRs were matched against a reference library of SARS-CoV-2-specific TCRs generated with the MIRA antigen-specificity platform. Breadth meant the fraction of unique TCRs that were SARS-CoV-2-associated, whereas depth meant the fraction of total T cells that were SARS-CoV-2-associated. Using the MIRA data, every spike-specific TCR was mapped to the spike region that the TCR reacted to and assigned to either a CD4 or a CD8 class. Log10-transformed breadth and depth values were compared by one-way ANOVA with Sidak's multiple comparisons tests. TCRdb provides this immuneACCESS table in a form limited to in-frame rearrangements. Some clones are lacking; in checked studies, under half of them reflect an unresolved V gene, and why the rest are absent is not known. The DNA was the basis for D and trimming; V, J and clone size are from that table. The sample table shows fewer than 200,000 clones, and around 92% are seen once. The top ten hold 8.5% to 12% of the sample.

The sample's time point label, in plain terms: baseline before first vaccination. Samples from vaccinated people were obtained from the UK trials COV001 and COV002, which included a single-blind randomized controlled phase 2/3 trial of AZD1222 (ChAdOx1 nCoV-19) in healthy adults. For TCRbeta chain sequencing, PBMC samples from trial participants were taken at day 0 and at day 28 after the second dose. This clone showed up just once. The antigen it recognizes is unknown. Base qualities are not at hand, and no much larger clone is one base apart. The CDR3 spans 14 residues, from the cysteine through the phenylalanine. CDR3 DNA only is kept here, 42 bases in frame from base 1. CDR1 LGHDT and CDR2 YNNKEL are derived from the germline V gene (reference sequence). The junction shows trimming of 0 bases on V and 7 bases on J, plus 12 bases between the germline ends.

The sequence is built from TRBV3-1 (or the pseudogene TRBV3-2) and TRBJ1-2; the D gene is perhaps TRBD1, on 5 matching bases. The sequence derives from an adult in good health. The source was peripheral blood, collected on day 0 of AZD1222 vaccination. At the DNA level, the sequence is TGTGCCAGCAGCCAAGAGATGGGGCTGACTGGCTACACCTTC. This gives the protein CASSQEMGLTGYTF.